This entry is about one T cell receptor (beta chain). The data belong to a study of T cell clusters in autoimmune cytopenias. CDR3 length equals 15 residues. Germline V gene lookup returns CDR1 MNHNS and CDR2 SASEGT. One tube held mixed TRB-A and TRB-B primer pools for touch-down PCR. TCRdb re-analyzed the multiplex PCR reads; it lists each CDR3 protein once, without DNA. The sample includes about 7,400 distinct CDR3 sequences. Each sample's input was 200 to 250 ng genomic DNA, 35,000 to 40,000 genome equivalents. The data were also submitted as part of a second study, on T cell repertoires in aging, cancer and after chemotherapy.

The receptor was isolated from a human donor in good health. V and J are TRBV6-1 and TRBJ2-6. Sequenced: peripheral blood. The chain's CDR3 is CASSERFSGANVLTF.